Each of the 29 T cell receptor beta chains below was sequenced from the same sample in a study of blood T cell repertoires in COVID-19. Profiled with immunoSEQ multiplex PCR; TCRdb holds only in-frame clones, not every one. Of some 120,000 clones detected, around 88% appear once; the ten largest clones hold approximately 19%. Specimen: peripheral blood. The receptor source for this set is a human donor with acute or convalescent COVID-19. The donor label of this sample is uncertain.

The gene calls are TRBV28 and TRBJ2-1; the match to TRBD1 covers 12 bases. CDR1 is MDHEN and CDR2 is SYDVKM in the germline V gene. The CDR3 covers 14 residues. Trimming took 6 bases from V and 7 from J; bases not matched to a gene: 4. DNA for the CDR3: TGTGCCAGCAGGACGGGACAGGGGGCTAATGAGCAGTTCTTC. It codes for CASRTGQGANEQFF.

The J gene is TRBJ2-3, the V gene TRBV7-9; TRBD2 aligns across 8 bases. CDR1 and CDR2 (germline): SEHNR, FQNEAQ (reference sequence). V was clipped by 0 bases and J by 3 bases; unmatched bases: 5. The CDR3 is made up of 16 amino acids. The CDR3 DNA reads as TGTGCCAGCAGCTTAGCGGCGGGAGGAAGGACAGATACGCAGTATTTT. It yields the protein CASSLAAGGRTDTQYF.

The chain couples TRBV6-2 or TRBV6-3 to TRBJ2-5; TRBD2 matches at 12 bases. Germline CDR1 is MNHEY and CDR2 is SVGEGT. Trimming cost V 4 bases and J 1 base; bases outside gene matches: 4. The CDR3 extends over 16 amino acids. CDR3 coding DNA: TGTGCCAGCAGTTTCGGACTAGCGGGAAGCCAAGAGACCCAGTACTTC. It translates to CASSFGLAGSQETQYF.

The chain is built from TRBV5-1 and TRBJ1-2; 12 bases agree with TRBD1. Germline V lookup: CDR1 SGHRS, CDR2 YFSETQ. Unmatched junction bases numbered 6, after V lost 5 bases and J lost 7 bases. CDR3 length: 14 amino acids. CDR3 sequence: CASRPGTGGRGYTF. The CDR3 nucleotides read TGCGCCAGCAGGCCCGGGACAGGGGGCCGTGGCTACACCTTC. Full variable domain (missing parts from reference TRBV5-1 and TRBJ1-2): KAGVTQTPRYLIKTRGQQVTLSCSPISGHRSVSWYQQTPGQGLQFLFEYFSETQRNKGNFPGRFSGRQFSNSRSEMNVSTLELGDSALYLCASRPGTGGRGYTFGSGTRLTVV.

A single count supports this clone. The J gene is TRBJ2-1, the V gene TRBV4-3; TRBD2 aligns across 7 bases. Germline V gene data show CDR1 as LGHNA and CDR2 as YSLEER. CDR3 length equals 17 residues. Germline trimming cut 0 bases from V and 3 bases from J; bases unmatched to any gene: 8. The CDR3 protein is CASSQDRLADNYNEQFF. Written as DNA, the CDR3 is TGCGCCAGCAGCCAAGATCGGCTAGCGGATAACTACAATGAGCAGTTCTTC.

The gene calls are TRBV7-3 and TRBJ1-6; 12 bases fit TRBD1. The V segment lost 3 bases and the J segment 7 bases; nucleotides outside the gene matches: 1. CDR1 and CDR2 from the germline V gene are SGHTA and FQGTGA. The CDR3 consists of 15 residues. CDR3 bases: TGTGCCAGCAGCTTGGGACAGGGGGCCAATTCACCCCTCCACTTT. Translating gives CASSLGQGANSPLHF.

This chain connects TRBV7-9 to TRBJ2-3, with TRBD1 matching over 10 bases. The CDR3 extends over 15 amino acids. Germline V gene sequence: CDR1 SEHNR, CDR2 FQNEAQ (reference sequence). V was clipped by 1 base and J by 6 bases; unmatched bases: 4. The CDR3 coding sequence is TGTGCCAGCAGCTTAGTTGGACAGGGGGGCGATACGCAGTATTTT. Its translation is CASSLVGQGGDTQYF.

This rearrangement joins TRBV10-3 to TRBJ1-4; 8 bases agree with TRBD1. The CDR3 has 15 residues. Losses at the gene ends were 0 bases for V and 7 bases for J; bases not matched to a gene: 4. In germline, CDR1 is ENHRY, CDR2 SYGVKD. The CDR3 DNA is TGTGCCATCAGTGAGTCGCGAGGACAGGGTGAAAAACTGTTTTTT. Protein product: CAISESRGQGEKLFF.

This clone was found once. The sample contains more than one DNA sequence encoding this CDR3. In DNA form, the CDR3 reads TGTGCCAGCAGTTTATCAGGGTATGGCTACACCTTC. Amino acids: CASSLSGYGYTF. The chain is built from TRBV28 and TRBJ1-2; TRBD1 is a possible D gene (5 bases). The CDR3 length is 12 residues. Germline values: CDR1 MDHEN, CDR2 SYDVKM. V lost 1 base and J lost 5, with 5 bases in between.

The chain joins TRBV6-8 to TRBJ2-1; a possible D gene is TRBD1 (6 bases). V lost 4 bases to trimming and J lost 7 bases, with 20 bases between them. The CDR3 length is 16 residues. The germline V gene encodes CDR1 MNHGY and CDR2 SAAAGT. The DNA of the CDR3 is TGTGCCAGCAGTTTCGCCCGACTCATACAGGGAAATGAGCAGTTCTTC. Its translation: CASSFARLIQGNEQFF.

This clone was recorded once. The chain links TRBV28 to TRBJ2-2; D ambiguous. There are 14 residues in the CDR3. In germline, CDR1 is MDHEN, CDR2 SYDVKM. V lost 5 bases and J lost 4, with 11 bases in between. The CDR3 loop is CASSPFDSTGELFF. The CDR3 DNA reads TGTGCCAGCAGTCCTTTTGACTCCACCGGGGAGCTGTTTTTT.

This clone was counted a single time. The chain is built from TRBV6-2 or TRBV6-3 and TRBJ2-7, with TRBD2 identical over 7 bases. J was trimmed by 3 bases and V by 7 bases; bases with no gene match: 12. The CDR3 is 15 amino acids. In germline, CDR1 is MNHEY, CDR2 SVGEGT. The CDR3 DNA follows: TGTGCCAGCACCCCAGGGAGCGGGGCCCTCTACGAGCAGTACTTC. This codes for CASTPGSGALYEQYF.

V gene TRBV18 combines with J gene TRBJ1-1; 7 bases are shared with TRBD1. The J segment lost 1 base and the V segment lost 3 bases, leaving 8 bases of the junction unmatched. CDR1 is KGHSH and CDR2 is LQKENI in the germline V gene. The CDR3 runs to 16 residues. CDR3 nucleotide sequence: TGTGCCAGCTCACCGCCGGATGAGGGGGCGAACACTGAAGCTTTCTTT. It is translated as CASSPPDEGANTEAFF.

The V call is TRBV6-5, the J call TRBJ1-1; D call uncertain. CDR1 and CDR2 (germline): MNHEY, SVGAGI. The CDR3 is 15 amino acids. With 0 bases removed from V and 7 bases from J, the gap between germline ends came to 15 bases. This CDR3 is CASSYSSVSGSEAFF. The CDR3 DNA is TGTGCCAGCAGTTACTCTTCGGTGTCCGGGAGTGAAGCTTTCTTT.

This chain links TRBV28 with TRBJ1-4; perhaps TRBD1 as D (5 bases). The CDR3 length is 15 residues. In germline, CDR1 is MDHEN, CDR2 SYDVKM. Between the trimmed V and J ends, which lost 2 bases and 8 bases, there was a span of 15 bases. CDR3 sequence: CASSLIGEAEEKLFF. DNA for the CDR3: TGTGCCAGCAGTTTAATAGGGGAGGCAGAAGAAAAACTGTTTTTT.

The rearrangement joins TRBV19 to TRBJ2-5, with D tentatively TRBD1 (6 bases). CDR3 length equals 16 residues. Trimming removed 5 bases from V and 5 bases from J, with 21 bases in between. CDR1 and CDR2 (germline): LNHDA, SQIVND (reference sequence). CDR3 residues: CASSPHTDRFKETQYF. The CDR3 DNA is TGTGCCAGTAGTCCCCACACCGACAGGTTTAAGGAGACCCAGTACTTC.

The chain has TRBV7-9 and TRBJ2-1; 10 nucleotides agree with TRBD2. V shed 0 bases and J 4 bases; nucleotides not matched to a gene: 9. This CDR3 comprises 18 residues. Germline V CDR1 and CDR2: SEHNR, FQNEAQ (reference sequence). The CDR3 spells CASSLAGRLAGAYNEQFF. CDR3 coding DNA: TGTGCCAGCAGCTTAGCGGGGAGACTAGCGGGTGCGTACAATGAGCAGTTCTTC.

This clone has just one count. This chain connects TRBV7-2 to TRBJ1-1; D is ambiguous. With 5 bases removed from V and 2 bases from J, the gap between germline ends came to 9 bases. CDR3 size: 13 residues. Germline V CDR1 and CDR2: SGHTA, FQGNSA. The CDR3 DNA is TGTGCCAGCAGCCTCATTAGAAACACTGAAGCTTTCTTT. Protein product: CASSLIRNTEAFF.

The chain carries TRBV5-1 and TRBJ2-3; 12 positions match TRBD2. The V gene end was trimmed by 7 bases and the J gene end by 5 bases; junction bases not matched to a gene: 17. This CDR3 is 18 amino acids long. The germline V gene has CDR1 SGHRS and CDR2 YFSETQ. For the CDR3, the DNA is TGCGCCAGCCGCCCTAGCGGGGGGGCCGGTAAAGCACAAGATACGCAGTATTTT. It translates to CASRPSGGAGKAQDTQYF. Using reference TRBV5-1 and TRBJ2-3 for the parts outside the CDR3, the full variable domain is KAGVTQTPRYLIKTRGQQVTLSCSPISGHRSVSWYQQTPGQGLQFLFEYFSETQRNKGNFPGRFSGRQFSNSRSEMNVSTLELGDSALYLCASRPSGGAGKAQDTQYFGPGTRLTVL.

In this sample, this clone turned up once. The chain uses TRBV7-9 and TRBJ1-4; D is undetermined. The length of the CDR3 is 16 residues. The V gene lost 0 bases and the J gene lost 0 bases, with 8 bases spanning the gap. Germline assignment: CDR1 SEHNR and CDR2 FQNEAQ (reference sequence). CDR3 bases: TGTGCCAGCAGCTTAGCGCGGTGGACAACTAATGAAAAACTGTTTTTT. Translation gives CASSLARWTTNEKLFF.

The chain couples TRBV6-5 to TRBJ1-1; a weak D match, TRBD1 (5 bases). The germline gives CDR1 MNHEY, CDR2 SVGAGI. V gave up 6 bases and J gave up 2 bases, with 16 bases separating them. This CDR3 spans 15 amino acids. The chain's CDR3 is CASSRRQTSNTEAFF. In nucleotides, the CDR3 is TGTGCCAGCAGCCGTAGACAGACCTCAAACACTGAAGCTTTCTTT.

The chain has TRBV25-1 and TRBJ2-3; D may be TRBD1 (5 bases). Trimming pared 1 base from V and 5 bases from J, leaving 10 bases between. The CDR3 has 14 amino acids. From germline, CDR1 is MGHDK and CDR2 SYGVNS. CDR3: CASSESPRGDTQYF. CDR3 DNA sequence: TGTGCCAGCAGTGAATCGCCTAGGGGAGATACGCAGTATTTT.

The rearrangement links TRBV28 to TRBJ1-6; the D is unclear. This CDR3 has 13 residues. V lost 3 bases, J lost 9 bases, and 9 bases lay in between. Germline V gene sequence: CDR1 MDHEN, CDR2 SYDVKM. This CDR3 reads CASSFPYSSPLHF. CDR3 nucleotide sequence: TGTGCCAGCAGTTTCCCTTACAGTTCACCCCTCCACTTT.

J is TRBJ2-7 and V is TRBV9, with 7 bases that match TRBD1. The CDR3 loop spans 15 amino acids. The V segment lost 3 bases and the J segment 2 bases; nucleotides outside the gene matches: 8. The germline CDR1 and CDR2 sequences are SGDLS and YYNGEE. Written as DNA, the CDR3 is TGTGCCAGCAGCGAAAGGACAGGTGAAACCTACGAGCAGTACTTC. This codes for CASSERTGETYEQYF.

This clone was seen just once. The chain employs TRBV18 and TRBJ2-1; tentative D call: TRBD1 (5 bases). V lost 2 bases, J lost 0 bases, and 8 bases lay in between. This CDR3 contains 15 residues. The germline gives CDR1 KGHSH, CDR2 LQKENI. The CDR3 bases are TGTGCCAGCTCACCAACAGGTATCTCCTACAATGAGCAGTTCTTC. Translating gives CASSPTGISYNEQFF.

This chain joins TRBV27 and TRBJ2-6; 12 nucleotides align to TRBD1. This CDR3 contains 19 residues. Per germline, CDR1 MNHEY and CDR2 SMNVEV (reference sequence). V gave up 0 bases and J gave up 2 bases; unmatched junction bases: 5. In DNA, the CDR3 is TGTGCCAGCAGTTTATCGTGGGGGACAGGGGGCACTGGGGCCAACGTCCTGACTTTC. Translation: CASSLSWGTGGTGANVLTF.

This chain joins TRBV7-7 and TRBJ2-7; 9 nucleotides line up with TRBD2. Germline V CDR1 and CDR2: SSHAT, FNYEAQ (reference sequence). The CDR3 loop spans 13 amino acids. V lost 1 base and J lost 5; bases outside the gene matches: 0. CDR3 region: CASSLGGGDEQYF. DNA of the CDR3: TGTGCCAGCAGCTTAGGCGGGGGGGACGAGCAGTACTTC.

The chain is built from TRBV14 and TRBJ1-4; the D gene is possibly TRBD1 (5 bases). The CDR3 length is 16 residues. Germline assignment: CDR1 SGHDN and CDR2 FVKESK. Trimming left V 2 bases short and J 2 bases short, with 12 bases between. This CDR3 reads CASSQLGLGTNEKLFF. The CDR3 DNA is TGTGCCAGCAGCCAACTGGGGCTCGGGACTAATGAAAAACTGTTTTTT.

The rearrangement joins TRBV11-2 to TRBJ2-5; D unresolved. Per germline, CDR1 SGHAT and CDR2 FQNNGV. The V and J ends lost 2 bases and 2 bases respectively, with 6 bases between them. CDR3 size: 13 residues. This CDR3 reads CASSLLTQETQYF. The DNA for the CDR3 is TGTGCCAGCAGCTTATTGACACAAGAGACCCAGTACTTC.